These 18 T cell receptor beta chains share one sample of origin, sequenced in a study of radiotherapy plus CTLA-4 blockade in lung cancer (dated by TCRdb to about 2018). The library was produced with the immunoSEQ multiplex PCR assay. TCRdb re-hosts the immuneACCESS table, in-frame sequences only. Its copies lack some clones; in the studies checked, an unresolved V gene accounts for under half of them, and the cause for the rest is not known. The sample table holds 45,000 to 75,000 clones, of which 70% to 80% were seen once. Of the sample, 3.5% to 4% is held by the ten largest clones. Sequences were derived from peripheral blood, sampled from a patient treated with radiotherapy plus ipilimumab. All receptors come from a human donor with non-small cell lung cancer who had a partial response to radiotherapy plus ipilimumab.

V usage is TRBV7-7 and J usage is TRBJ2-2; D possibly corresponds to TRBD1 (5 bases). CDR1 and CDR2 from the germline V gene are SSHAT and FNYEAQ (reference sequence). This CDR3 region has 16 residues. Trimming cost V 0 bases and J 0 bases, with 8 bases left between them. The CDR3 DNA reads TGTGCCAGCAGCTTAGCCTCAGGGCCGAACACCGGGGAGCTGTTTTTT. Protein sequence: CASSLASGPNTGELFF.

This clone appeared a single time. V is TRBV10-3 and J is TRBJ1-3, with a tentative D call TRBD1 (5 bases). The ends were cut back, 4 bases at V and 4 bases at J, with 8 bases in the middle. CDR1 and CDR2 (germline): ENHRY, SYGVKD. The CDR3 consists of 13 residues. In DNA form, the CDR3 reads TGTGCCATCAGTGCAGGGCCCGGAAACACCATATATTTT. Translated: CAISAGPGNTIYF.

In this sample, this clone turned up a few times. The genes are TRBV10-3 and TRBJ2-3; the match to TRBD1 covers 12 bases. The J segment lost 6 bases and the V segment lost 3 bases, leaving 7 bases of the junction unmatched. Germline V lookup: CDR1 ENHRY, CDR2 SYGVKD. The CDR3 loop spans 16 amino acids. CDR3 sequence: CAISEGTGGVGDTQYF. In nucleotides, the CDR3 is TGTGCCATCAGTGAAGGGACAGGGGGCGTGGGGGATACGCAGTATTTT.

J is TRBJ2-4 and V is TRBV2; 12 positions agree with TRBD1. Germline loops: CDR1 SNHLY, CDR2 FYNNEI. V lost 8 bases and J lost 7; bases outside the gene matches: 15. The CDR3 runs to 17 residues. The CDR3 DNA reads TGTGCCAGCGGACCGGGACAGGGGGCCTCAGGGGCCAACATTCAGTACTTC. Its translation: CASGPGQGASGANIQYF.

V gene TRBV6-5 combines with J gene TRBJ2-7, with 7 bases that match TRBD2. Losses at the gene ends were 7 bases for V and 7 bases for J; bases not matched to a gene: 10. The germline gives CDR1 MNHEY, CDR2 SVGAGI. The CDR3 is 13 amino acids. CDR3 region: CASNGGISGEQYF. The CDR3 nucleotides read TGTGCCAGCAACGGGGGGATCTCGGGAGAGCAGTACTTC.

V usage is TRBV5-4 and J usage is TRBJ1-4, with a possible D match to TRBD1 (5 bases). V dropped 4 bases and J dropped 0 bases, with 16 bases sitting between them. This CDR3 has 17 residues. Germline V gene lookup returns CDR1 SGHNT and CDR2 YYREEE (reference sequence). This CDR3 is CASSTPSPGATNEKLFF. CDR3 bases: TGTGCCAGCAGCACCCCATCCCCGGGGGCAACTAATGAAAAACTGTTTTTT.

This clone occurred many times. V is TRBV9 and J is TRBJ2-3; 9 nucleotides align to TRBD2. After removal of 0 bases from V and 0 bases from J, the junction contained 5 bases not matched to a gene. The V gene's germline CDR1 is SGDLS and CDR2 YYNGEE. This CDR3 is 17 amino acids long. CDR3 bases: TGTGCCAGCAGCGTAGCAGCGGGAGGACAGAGCACAGATACGCAGTATTTT. It codes for CASSVAAGGQSTDTQYF.

CDR3 coding DNA: TGTGCCAGCAGGCTAGCGGGGGGGCCCTCCTACGAGCAGTACTTC. The encoded protein is CASRLAGGPSYEQYF. The V call is TRBV5-4, the J call TRBJ2-7; 12 positions match TRBD2. This CDR3 has 15 amino acids. Trimming at V came to 5 bases and at J to 0 bases, leaving 3 bases not matched to a gene. Looked up from germline, CDR1 is SGHNT and CDR2 is YYREEE (reference sequence). The full variable domain, its missing parts supplied by reference TRBV5-4 and TRBJ2-7, is ETGVTQSPTHLIKTRGQQVTLRCSSQSGHNTVSWYQQALGQGPQFIFQYYREEENGRGNFPPRFSGLQFPNYSSELNVNALELDDSALYLCASRLAGGPSYEQYFGPGTRLTVT.

This chain uses TRBV18 with TRBJ2-1; TRBD2 matches 8 bases. This CDR3 region has 17 residues. CDR1 KGHSH and CDR2 LQKENI come from the germline V gene. V shed 3 bases and J 4 bases; nucleotides not matched to a gene: 11. CDR3 residues: CASSPSTGTRGYNEQFF. CDR3 bases: TGTGCCAGCTCACCTTCCACCGGGACTAGAGGGTACAATGAGCAGTTCTTC.

The count of this clone is one. The chain carries TRBV5-4 and TRBJ1-1; TRBD1 agrees at 7 bases. Germline CDR1 reads SGHNT; CDR2 reads YYREEE (reference sequence). The CDR3 consists of 14 residues. Trimming took 0 bases from V and 1 from J; bases not matched to a gene: 0. The CDR3 region has the DNA TGTGCCAGCAGCTTGGACAGGGGGAACACTGAAGCTTTCTTT. Translated, it gives CASSLDRGNTEAFF.

The genes are TRBV7-8 and TRBJ1-5, with TRBD1 as a possible D gene (5 bases). This CDR3 has 16 residues. The V end was cut by 1 base, the J end by 4 bases, with 14 bases between. Per the germline V gene, CDR1 is SGHVS and CDR2 is FQNEAQ. The DNA for the CDR3 is TGTGCCAGCAGCTTAGACGGGGGGAACGGGAATCAGCCCCAGCATTTT. This encodes CASSLDGGNGNQPQHF.

This chain links TRBV15 with TRBJ1-1; maybe TRBD1 (6 bases). Between the trimmed V and J ends, which lost 3 bases and 6 bases, there was a span of 14 bases. Germline V lookup: CDR1 LNHNV, CDR2 YYDKDF (reference sequence). The CDR3 has 14 amino acids. The CDR3 loop reads CATSREIQGSEAFF. Here the CDR3 DNA reads TGTGCCACCAGCAGGGAAATACAGGGCTCTGAAGCTTTCTTT.

V is TRBV7-9 and J is TRBJ1-2; a weak D match, TRBD1 (6 bases). The V end was cut by 5 bases, the J end by 1 base, with 8 bases between. The CDR3 is 13 residues long. Germline loops: CDR1 SEHNR, CDR2 FQNEAQ (reference sequence). CDR3 in amino acids: CASSAGVNYGYTF. The CDR3 nucleotides are TGTGCCAGCAGCGCAGGGGTTAACTATGGCTACACCTTC. The entire variable domain, with the rest obtained from reference TRBV7-9 and TRBJ1-2, is as follows: DTGVSQNPRHKITKRGQNVTFRCDPISEHNRLYWYRQTLGQGPEFLTYFQNEAQLEKSRLLSDRFSAERPKGSFSTLEIQRTEQGDSAMYLCASSAGVNYGYTFGSGTRLTVV.

V usage is TRBV30 and J usage is TRBJ1-2, with D possibly being TRBD1 (5 bases). CDR1 is GTSNPN, CDR2 SVGIG, per germline (reference sequence). This CDR3 contains 14 residues. The ends were cut back, 0 bases at V and 4 bases at J, with 12 bases in the middle. CDR3 bases: TGTGCCTGGAGTGTAAGGGGCTCCGGCTATGGCTACACCTTC. This codes for CAWSVRGSGYGYTF.

The rearrangement uses TRBV7-2 and TRBJ2-2, with D unresolved. The CDR3 is 15 residues long. V was trimmed by 2 bases and J by 1 base, leaving 8 bases between them. Germline CDR1 is SGHTA and CDR2 is FQGNSA. DNA of the CDR3: TGTGCCAGCAGCTTAAGCCTAGGGAACACCGGGGAGCTGTTTTTT. Residues: CASSLSLGNTGELFF.

The V call is TRBV30, the J call TRBJ1-1; D unclear. V was cut by 1 base and J by 3 bases, with 6 bases left in between. The CDR3 has 12 residues. In germline, CDR1 is GTSNPN, CDR2 SVGIG (reference sequence). The CDR3, as DNA: TGTGCCTGGAGTGACGAGTACACTGAAGCTTTCTTT. The encoded protein is CAWSDEYTEAFF.

The chain joins TRBV5-1 to TRBJ1-6, with D maybe TRBD1 (6 bases). From germline, CDR1 is SGHRS and CDR2 YFSETQ. V was pared by 4 bases and J by 8 bases, with 13 bases between. This CDR3 has 14 residues. Here the CDR3 DNA reads TGCGCCAGCAGCCACCCGGACAGCGATTCACCCCTCCACTTT. Residues: CASSHPDSDSPLHF.

The gene calls are TRBV10-3 and TRBJ2-5; TRBD2 matches 12 bases. The end of the DNA aligns better with TRBJ2-7, so the J call may be wrong. Germline V gene sequence: CDR1 ENHRY, CDR2 SYGVKD. The length of the CDR3 is 16 residues. The CDR3 sequence: CAITAFTSGGIDEQYF. The CDR3, as DNA: TGTGCCATCACCGCCTTTACTAGCGGGGGGATCGACGAGCAGTACTTC.